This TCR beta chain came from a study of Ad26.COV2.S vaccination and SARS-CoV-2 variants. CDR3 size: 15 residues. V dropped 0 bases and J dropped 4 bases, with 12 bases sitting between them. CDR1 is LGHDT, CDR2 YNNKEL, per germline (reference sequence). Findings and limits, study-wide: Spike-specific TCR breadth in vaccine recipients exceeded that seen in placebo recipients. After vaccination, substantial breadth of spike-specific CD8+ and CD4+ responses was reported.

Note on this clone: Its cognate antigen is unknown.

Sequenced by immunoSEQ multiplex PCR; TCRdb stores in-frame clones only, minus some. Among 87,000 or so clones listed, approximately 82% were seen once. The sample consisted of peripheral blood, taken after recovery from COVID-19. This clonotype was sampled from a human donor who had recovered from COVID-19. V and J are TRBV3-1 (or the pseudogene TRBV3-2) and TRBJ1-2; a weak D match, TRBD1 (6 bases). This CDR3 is CASSQDFSGVYGYTF. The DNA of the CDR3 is TGTGCCAGCAGCCAAGATTTCTCAGGGGTCTATGGCTACACCTTC.